The text below deals with one T cell receptor (beta chain). The antigen is unknown. The data stem from a study of cytomegalovirus exposure and HLA in healthy donors. Amplification used 60 Vbeta primers and 13 Jbeta primers. Assay used: immunoSEQ multiplex PCR; TCRdb lists only in-frame clones, some missing. In all, the sample yields about 75,000 clones. Overall study results and limits: Several of the most significant clusters appeared linked to common viral pathogens, based on a later analysis.

Germline values: CDR1 SGHTA, CDR2 FQGNSA. V trimming: 3 bases; J trimming: 7 bases; junction bases outside the gene matches: 7. This CDR3 contains 15 residues. The sample comprised PBMCs. This clonotype was sampled from a man between 18 and 35 years old in good health and CMV-seropositive. The chain employs TRBV7-2 and TRBJ1-2; the match to TRBD1 covers 11 bases. CDR3 nucleotides: TGTGCCAGCAGCTTCGGCGGACAGGGGGCGGGTGGCTACACCTTC. This gives the protein CASSFGGQGAGGYTF.